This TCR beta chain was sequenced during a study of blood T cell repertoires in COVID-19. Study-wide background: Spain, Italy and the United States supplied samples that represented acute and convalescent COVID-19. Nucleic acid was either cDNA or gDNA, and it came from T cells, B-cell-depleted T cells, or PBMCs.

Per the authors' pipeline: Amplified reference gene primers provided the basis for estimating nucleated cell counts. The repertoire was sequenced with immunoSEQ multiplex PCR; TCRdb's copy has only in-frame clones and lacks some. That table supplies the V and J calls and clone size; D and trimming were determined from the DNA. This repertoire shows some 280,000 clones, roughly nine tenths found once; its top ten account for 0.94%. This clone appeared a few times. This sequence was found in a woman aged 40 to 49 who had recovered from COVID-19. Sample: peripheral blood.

In DNA, the CDR3 is TGTGCCACCAGTAGGGGGTTCGGATACGAGCAGTACTTC. This codes for CATSRGFGYEQYF. The chain is built from TRBV24-1 and TRBJ2-7; tentative D call: TRBD1 (6 bases). With 6 bases removed from V and 4 bases from J, the gap between germline ends came to 12 bases. This CDR3 has 13 amino acids. The germline gives CDR1 KGHDR, CDR2 SFDVKD.